These 5 T cell receptor beta chains were sequenced from one sample in a study of cytomegalovirus exposure and HLA in healthy donors. In the PCR, 60 Vbeta and 13 Jbeta primers were used. The data were produced by immunoSEQ multiplex PCR, yet TCRdb's version contains in-frame clones alone and is incomplete. The data show some 160,000 clones, around 77% seen once. The material sequenced was PBMCs. The source is a man aged 60 to 75 in good health and CMV-seronegative.

The chain recombines TRBV5-1 with TRBJ2-3; D perhaps matches TRBD2 (6 bases). There are 16 residues in the CDR3. Deletions cut 1 base from V and 1 base from J, with 13 bases between. Per the germline V gene, CDR1 is SGHRS and CDR2 is YFSETQ. CDR3 protein: CASSLLGGAGTDTQYF. The DNA for the CDR3 is TGCGCCAGCAGCTTGTTGGGGGGAGCGGGCACAGATACGCAGTATTTT.

The rearrangement uses TRBV7-7 and TRBJ2-1; D may be TRBD2 (5 bases). Germline V gives CDR1 SSHAT, CDR2 FNYEAQ (reference sequence). Between the trimmed V and J ends, which lost 5 bases and 0 bases, there was a span of 11 bases. The CDR3 has 15 residues. The CDR3 nucleotides read TGTGCCAGCAGCCTGGAGGCGGACTCCTACAATGAGCAGTTCTTC. It encodes CASSLEADSYNEQFF.

The table lists this clone with a count of one. V usage is TRBV28 and J usage is TRBJ2-3; possibly TRBD2 for D (6 bases). The CDR3 loop spans 16 amino acids. Per germline, CDR1 MDHEN and CDR2 SYDVKM. Between the trimmed V and J ends, which lost 3 bases and 2 bases, there was a span of 15 bases. This CDR3 reads CASSLGRRVSTDTQYF. The CDR3 DNA reads as TGTGCCAGCAGTTTGGGCAGGAGGGTTTCCACAGATACGCAGTATTTT.

On this clone itself: One junction end does not reproduce the germline sequence, and a read error may be involved. The rearrangement links TRBV4-1 to TRBJ1-2; TRBD1 matches 11 bases. CDR3 length: 13 residues. Germline-derived CDR1 and CDR2 are MGHRA and YSYEKL. The CDR3 loop is CAIWTGGSYGYPF. The CDR3 DNA sequence: TGCGCCATCTGGACAGGGGGCTCCTATGGCTACCCCTTC.

This clone occurred once. The chain couples TRBV4-1 to TRBJ2-3; TRBD2 matches at 9 bases. Trimming cost V 4 bases and J 5 bases; bases outside gene matches: 13. The CDR3 covers 17 residues. The germline CDR1 and CDR2 sequences are MGHRA and YSYEKL. In nucleotides, the CDR3 is TGCGCCAGCAGCCCCCGGGGGAGCGGGAGGTCGGTAGATACGCAGTATTTT. Translation gives CASSPRGSGRSVDTQYF.